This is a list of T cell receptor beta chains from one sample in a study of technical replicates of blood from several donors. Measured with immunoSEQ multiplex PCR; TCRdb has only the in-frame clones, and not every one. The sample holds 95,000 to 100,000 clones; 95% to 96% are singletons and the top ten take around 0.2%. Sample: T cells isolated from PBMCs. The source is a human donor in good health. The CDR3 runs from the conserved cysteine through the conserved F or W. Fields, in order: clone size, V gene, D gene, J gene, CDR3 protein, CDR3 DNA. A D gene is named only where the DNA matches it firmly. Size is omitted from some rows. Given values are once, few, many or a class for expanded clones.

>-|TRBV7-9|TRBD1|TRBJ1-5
CASSLEAGGLENQPQHF
TGTGCCAGCAGCTTAGAGGCAGGGGGATTGGAGAATCAGCCCCAGCATTTT
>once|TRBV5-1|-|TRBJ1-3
CASSLEPGHPLTSGNTIYF
TGCGCCAGCAGCTTGGAGCCGGGACACCCGCTCACCTCTGGAAACACCATATATTTT
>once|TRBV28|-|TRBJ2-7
CASSESTGSNSYEQYF
TGTGCCAGCAGTGAATCGACAGGATCAAACTCCTACGAGCAGTACTTC
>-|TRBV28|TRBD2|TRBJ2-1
CASSVYGLAVLSSYNEQFF
TGTGCCAGTTCAGTTTATGGACTAGCGGTCCTTAGCTCCTACAATGAGCAGTTCTTC
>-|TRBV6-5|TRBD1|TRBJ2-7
CASSYSTGSEQYF
TGTGCCAGCAGTTACTCGACAGGGTCCGAGCAGTACTTC
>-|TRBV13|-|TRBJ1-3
CASSSTGLAINTIYF
TGTGCCAGCAGCTCTACAGGTCTGGCAATCAACACCATATATTTT
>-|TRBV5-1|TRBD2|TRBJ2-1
CASSKGGRTENEQFF
TGCGCCAGCAGCAAGGGAGGGCGGACTGAAAATGAGCAGTTCTTC
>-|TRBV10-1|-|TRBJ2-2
CASSSRPSTGELFF
TGCGCCAGCAGTAGCCGCCCCTCGACCGGGGAGCTGTTTTTT
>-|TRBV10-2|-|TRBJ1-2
CASRADQGAGYTF
TGCGCCAGCAGGGCCGACCAGGGTGCGGGCTACACCTTC
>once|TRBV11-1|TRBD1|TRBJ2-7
CASSLLSGTGDEQYF
TGTGCCAGCAGCTTACTATCCGGGACAGGGGACGAGCAGTACTTC
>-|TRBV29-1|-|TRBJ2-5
CSVEGVADHQETQYF
TGCAGCGTTGAGGGGGTAGCGGACCACCAAGAGACCCAGTACTTC
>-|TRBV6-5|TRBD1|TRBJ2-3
CASSRQGARDTQYF
TGTGCCAGCAGTCGACAGGGGGCAAGAGATACGCAGTATTTT
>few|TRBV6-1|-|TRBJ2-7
CASSETGDYEQYF
TGTGCCAGCAGTGAAACGGGAGATTACGAGCAGTACTTC
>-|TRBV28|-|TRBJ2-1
CASSGRGTNYNEQFF
TGTGCCAGCAGTGGGAGGGGGACAAACTACAATGAGCAGTTCTTC
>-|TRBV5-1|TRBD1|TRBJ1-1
CASNTMGQGNTEAFF
TGCGCCAGCAACACCATGGGACAGGGGAACACTGAAGCTTTCTTT
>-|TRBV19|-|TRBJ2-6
CASSIGTFSGANVLTF
TGTGCCAGTAGTATTGGGACATTCTCTGGGGCCAACGTCCTGACTTTC
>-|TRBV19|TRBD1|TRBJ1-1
CASSFLTGRVPEAFF
TGTGCCAGTAGTTTTCTGACAGGGCGGGTGCCTGAAGCTTTCTTT